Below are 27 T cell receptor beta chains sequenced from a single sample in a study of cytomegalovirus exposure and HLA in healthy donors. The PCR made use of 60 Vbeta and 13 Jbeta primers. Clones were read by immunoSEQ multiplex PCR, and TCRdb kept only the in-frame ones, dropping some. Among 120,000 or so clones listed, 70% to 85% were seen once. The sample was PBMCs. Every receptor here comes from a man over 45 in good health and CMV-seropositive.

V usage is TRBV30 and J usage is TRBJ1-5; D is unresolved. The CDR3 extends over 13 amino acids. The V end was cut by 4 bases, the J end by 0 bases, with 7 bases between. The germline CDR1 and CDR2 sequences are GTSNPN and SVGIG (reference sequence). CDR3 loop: CAWTGDSNQPQHF. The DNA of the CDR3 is TGTGCCTGGACCGGGGATAGCAATCAGCCCCAGCATTTT.

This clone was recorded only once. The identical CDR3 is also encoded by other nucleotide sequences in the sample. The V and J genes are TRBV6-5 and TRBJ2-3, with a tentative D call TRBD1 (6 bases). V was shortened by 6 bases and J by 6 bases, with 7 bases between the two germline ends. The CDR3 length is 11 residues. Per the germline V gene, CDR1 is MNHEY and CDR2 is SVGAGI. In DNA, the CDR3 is TGTGCCAGCAGAAGGGGGGATACGCAGTATTTT. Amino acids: CASRRGDTQYF.

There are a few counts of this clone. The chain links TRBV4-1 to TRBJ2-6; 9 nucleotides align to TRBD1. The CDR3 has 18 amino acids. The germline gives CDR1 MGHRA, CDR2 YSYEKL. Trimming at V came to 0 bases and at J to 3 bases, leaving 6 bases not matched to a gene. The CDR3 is CASSQETGGVGGANVLTF. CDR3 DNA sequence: TGCGCCAGCAGCCAAGAAACAGGGGGCGTTGGTGGGGCCAACGTCCTGACTTTC.

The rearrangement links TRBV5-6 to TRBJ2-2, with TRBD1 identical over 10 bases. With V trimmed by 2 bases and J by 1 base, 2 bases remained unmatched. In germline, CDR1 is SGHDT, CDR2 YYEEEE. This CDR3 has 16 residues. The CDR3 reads CASSFRDRGNTGELFF. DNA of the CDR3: TGTGCCAGCAGCTTCCGGGACAGGGGGAACACCGGGGAGCTGTTTTTT.

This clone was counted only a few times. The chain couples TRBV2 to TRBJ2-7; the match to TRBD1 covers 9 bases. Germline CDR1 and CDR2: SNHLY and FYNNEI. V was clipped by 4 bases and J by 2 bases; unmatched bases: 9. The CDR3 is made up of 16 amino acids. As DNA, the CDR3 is TGTGCCAGCAGTGCCCCGTGGGACAGGGAGACCTACGAGCAGTACTTC. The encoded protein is CASSAPWDRETYEQYF.

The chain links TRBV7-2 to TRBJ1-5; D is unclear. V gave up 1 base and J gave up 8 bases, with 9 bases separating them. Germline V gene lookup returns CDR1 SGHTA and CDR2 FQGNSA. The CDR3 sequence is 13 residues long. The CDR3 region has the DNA TGTGCCAGCAGCTTAGGGCCGGAGAAGCCCCAGCATTTT. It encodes CASSLGPEKPQHF.

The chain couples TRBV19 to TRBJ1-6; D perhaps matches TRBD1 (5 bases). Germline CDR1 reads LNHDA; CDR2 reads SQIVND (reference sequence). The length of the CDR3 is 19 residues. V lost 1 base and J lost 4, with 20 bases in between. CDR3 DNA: TGTGCCAGTAGTATAGGTGTGCGGGAGCGACAGACGTATAATTCACCCCTCCACTTT. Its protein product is CASSIGVRERQTYNSPLHF.

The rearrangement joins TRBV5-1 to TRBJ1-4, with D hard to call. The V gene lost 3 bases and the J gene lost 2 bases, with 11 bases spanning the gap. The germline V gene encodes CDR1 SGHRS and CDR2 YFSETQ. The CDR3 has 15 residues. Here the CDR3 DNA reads TGCGCCAGCAGCTCGGATATCGGGACTAATGAAAAACTGTTTTTT. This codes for CASSSDIGTNEKLFF.

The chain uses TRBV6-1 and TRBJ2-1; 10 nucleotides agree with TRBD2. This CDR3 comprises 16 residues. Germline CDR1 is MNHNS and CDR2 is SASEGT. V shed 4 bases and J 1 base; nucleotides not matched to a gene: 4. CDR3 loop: CASSVLAGSSYNEQFF. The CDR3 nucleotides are TGTGCCAGCAGTGTACTAGCGGGAAGTTCCTACAATGAGCAGTTCTTC.

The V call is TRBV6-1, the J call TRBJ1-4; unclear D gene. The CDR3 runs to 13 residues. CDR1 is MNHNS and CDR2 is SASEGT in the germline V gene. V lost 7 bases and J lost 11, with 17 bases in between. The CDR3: CASTVAETGKLFF. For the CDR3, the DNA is TGTGCCAGCACCGTAGCGGAGACCGGGAAACTGTTTTTT.

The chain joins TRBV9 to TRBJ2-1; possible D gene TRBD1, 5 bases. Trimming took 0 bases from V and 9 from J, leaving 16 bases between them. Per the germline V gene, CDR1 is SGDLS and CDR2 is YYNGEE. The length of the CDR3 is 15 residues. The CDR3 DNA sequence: TGTGCCAGCAGCGTAGACGACAGAGCAAACGGTGAGCAGTTCTTC. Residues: CASSVDDRANGEQFF.

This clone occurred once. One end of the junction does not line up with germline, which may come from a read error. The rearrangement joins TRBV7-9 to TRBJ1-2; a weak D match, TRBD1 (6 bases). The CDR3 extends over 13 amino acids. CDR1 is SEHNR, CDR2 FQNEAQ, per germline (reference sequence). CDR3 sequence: CSSSLIQGYGYTF. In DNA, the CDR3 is TGTTCCAGCAGCTTAATACAGGGATATGGCTACACCTTC.

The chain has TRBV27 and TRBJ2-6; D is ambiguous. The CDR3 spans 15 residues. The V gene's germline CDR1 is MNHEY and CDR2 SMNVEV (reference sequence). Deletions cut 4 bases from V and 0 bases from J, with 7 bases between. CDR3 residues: CASSYTFSGANVLTF. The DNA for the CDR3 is TGTGCCAGCAGTTACACCTTCTCTGGGGCCAACGTCCTGACTTTC.

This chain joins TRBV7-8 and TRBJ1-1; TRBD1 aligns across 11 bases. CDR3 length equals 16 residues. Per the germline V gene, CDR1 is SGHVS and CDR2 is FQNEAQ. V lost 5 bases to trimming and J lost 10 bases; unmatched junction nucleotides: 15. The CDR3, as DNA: TGTGCCAGCAGCCAAGGGACAGGGGGTGCGATTAGAGGAGCTTTCTTT. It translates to CASSQGTGGAIRGAFF.

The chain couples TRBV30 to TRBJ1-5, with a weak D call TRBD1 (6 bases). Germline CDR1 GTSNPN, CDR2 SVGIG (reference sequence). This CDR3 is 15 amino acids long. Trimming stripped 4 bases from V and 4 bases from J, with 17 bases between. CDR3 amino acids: CAWNQGPTLNQPQHF. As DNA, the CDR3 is TGTGCCTGGAACCAGGGGCCCACCCTGAATCAGCCCCAGCATTTT.

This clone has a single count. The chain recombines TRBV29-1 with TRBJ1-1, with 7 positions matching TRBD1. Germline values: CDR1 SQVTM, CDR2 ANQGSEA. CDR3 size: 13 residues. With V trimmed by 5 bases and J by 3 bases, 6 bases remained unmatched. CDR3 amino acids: CSVLTGVHTEAFF. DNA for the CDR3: TGCAGCGTTCTCACAGGGGTCCACACTGAAGCTTTCTTT.

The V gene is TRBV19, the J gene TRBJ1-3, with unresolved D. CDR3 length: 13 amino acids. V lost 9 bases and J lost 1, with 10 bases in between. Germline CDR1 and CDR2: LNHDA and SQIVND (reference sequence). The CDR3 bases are TGTGCCAGCAATGGCAGGTCTGGAAACACCATATATTTT. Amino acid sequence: CASNGRSGNTIYF.

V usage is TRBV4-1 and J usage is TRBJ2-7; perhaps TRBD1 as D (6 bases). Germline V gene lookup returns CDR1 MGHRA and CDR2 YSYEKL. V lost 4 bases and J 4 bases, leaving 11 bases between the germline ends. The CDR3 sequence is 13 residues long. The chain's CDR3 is CASSPPTGYEQYF. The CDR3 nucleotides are TGCGCCAGCAGCCCCCCAACAGGGTACGAGCAGTACTTC.

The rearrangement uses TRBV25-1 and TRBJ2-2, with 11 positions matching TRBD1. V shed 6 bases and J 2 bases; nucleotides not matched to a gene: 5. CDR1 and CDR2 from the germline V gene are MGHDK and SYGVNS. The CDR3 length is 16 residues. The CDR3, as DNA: TGTGCCAGCAGACTTGGGACAGGGGGAAACACCGGGGAGCTGTTTTTT. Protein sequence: CASRLGTGGNTGELFF.

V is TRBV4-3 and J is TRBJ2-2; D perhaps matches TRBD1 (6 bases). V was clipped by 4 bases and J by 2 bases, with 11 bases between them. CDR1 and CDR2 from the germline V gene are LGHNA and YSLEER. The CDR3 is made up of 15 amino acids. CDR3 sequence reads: CASSPRTDNTGELFF. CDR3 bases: TGCGCCAGCAGCCCGAGGACAGACAACACCGGGGAGCTGTTTTTT.

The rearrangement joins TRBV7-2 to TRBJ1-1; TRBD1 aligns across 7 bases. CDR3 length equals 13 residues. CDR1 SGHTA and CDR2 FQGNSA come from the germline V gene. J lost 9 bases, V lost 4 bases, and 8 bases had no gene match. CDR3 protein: CASSSIKGGQAFF. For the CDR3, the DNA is TGTGCCAGCAGCTCTATCAAAGGGGGCCAAGCTTTCTTT.

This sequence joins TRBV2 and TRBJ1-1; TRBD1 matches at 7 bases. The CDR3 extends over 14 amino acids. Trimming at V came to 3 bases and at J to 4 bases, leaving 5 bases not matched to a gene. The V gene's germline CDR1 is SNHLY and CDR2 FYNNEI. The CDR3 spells CASSDSRQGTEAFF. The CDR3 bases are TGTGCCAGCAGTGATTCTCGACAGGGCACTGAAGCTTTCTTT.

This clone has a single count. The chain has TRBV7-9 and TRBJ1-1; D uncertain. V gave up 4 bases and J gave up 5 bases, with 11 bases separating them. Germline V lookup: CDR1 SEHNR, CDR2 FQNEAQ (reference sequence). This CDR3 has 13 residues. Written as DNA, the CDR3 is TGTGCCAGCAGCTCACAGACGGGGACTGAAGCTTTCTTT. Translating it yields CASSSQTGTEAFF.

The CDR3 DNA follows: TGCGCCAGCAGCCAAGCGGGGACAGGGTTGGGGAACACCATATATTTT. Encoded protein: CASSQAGTGLGNTIYF. The chain carries TRBV4-3 and TRBJ1-3, with TRBD1 matching 9 bases. The germline CDR1 and CDR2 sequences are LGHNA and YSLEER. This CDR3 region has 16 residues. With V trimmed by 1 base and J by 7 bases, 8 bases remained unmatched.

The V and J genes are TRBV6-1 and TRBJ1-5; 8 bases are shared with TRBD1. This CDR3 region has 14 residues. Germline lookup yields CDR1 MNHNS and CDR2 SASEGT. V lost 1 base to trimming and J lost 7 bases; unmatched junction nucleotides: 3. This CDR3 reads CASSEGQGAQPQHF. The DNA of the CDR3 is TGTGCCAGCAGTGAAGGGCAGGGGGCACAGCCCCAGCATTTT.

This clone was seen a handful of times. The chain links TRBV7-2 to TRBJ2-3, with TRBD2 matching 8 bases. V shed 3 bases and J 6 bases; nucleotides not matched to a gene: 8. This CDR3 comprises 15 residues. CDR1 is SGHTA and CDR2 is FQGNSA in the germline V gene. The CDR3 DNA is TGTGCCAGCAGCTTTATAAGCGGCGGGGGGGATACGCAGTATTTT. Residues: CASSFISGGGDTQYF.

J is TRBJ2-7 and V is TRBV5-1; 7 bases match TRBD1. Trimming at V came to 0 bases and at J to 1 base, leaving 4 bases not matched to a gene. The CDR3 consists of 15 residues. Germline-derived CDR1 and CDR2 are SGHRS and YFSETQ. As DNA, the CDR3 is TGCGCCAGCAGCTTGGACGGGACAGCTTCCTACGAGCAGTACTTC. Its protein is CASSLDGTASYEQYF. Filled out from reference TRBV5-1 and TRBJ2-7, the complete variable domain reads KAGVTQTPRYLIKTRGQQVTLSCSPISGHRSVSWYQQTPGQGLQFLFEYFSETQRNKGNFPGRFSGRQFSNSRSEMNVSTLELGDSALYLCASSLDGTASYEQYFGPGTRLTVT.